This note documents a single TCR beta chain sequence. Its target is not known. Unstimulated regulatory T cells (CD4+CD25+CD127-), CD4+CD25- non-regulatory cells, CD4 and CD8 cells were FACS-sorted from thawed PBMCs. This CDR3 contains 15 residues. Germline CDR1 reads SEHNR; CDR2 reads FQNEAQ (reference sequence). With 0 bases removed from V and 4 bases from J, the gap between germline ends came to 12 bases. Clones were read by immunoSEQ multiplex PCR, and TCRdb kept only the in-frame ones, dropping some. The sample gives roughly 120,000 clones, around 94% of which show up once; approximately 0.62% is in the top ten. These data come from a study of Tregs in tolerant kidney transplant recipients. Overall study findings and caveats: The most relevant donor-specific Treg TCRbeta repertoire apparently came from expansion with activated donor B cells. Validation in larger populations is needed because few patients were studied.

Sequenced: CD4+ T cells from blood. V and J are TRBV7-9 and TRBJ1-1; the D is unclear. The TCR comes from a human donor in good health. Here the CDR3 DNA reads TGTGCCAGCAGCTTAGCGAAGGGCAGAGCCACTGAAGCTTTCTTT. It codes for CASSLAKGRATEAFF.